This TCR beta chain comes out of a study of blood T cell repertoires in COVID-19. The wider study: Specimens from acute and convalescent COVID-19 originated in the United States, Italy and Spain. Sources were T cells, B-cell-depleted T cells, or PBMCs; the material itself was cDNA or gDNA.

This clone was found a few times. Unmatched junction bases numbered 8, after V lost 4 bases and J lost 6 bases. CDR3 length equals 15 residues. Germline V lookup: CDR1 MNHNY, CDR2 SVGAGI (reference sequence). In the original workflow: For nucleated cells, counts were estimated from reference gene primer amplification. Produced via immunoSEQ multiplex PCR; TCRdb's table is partial and in-frame only. V and J calls and clone size are given by that table; D and trimming were obtained from the DNA. The sample yields about 210,000 clones, roughly four fifths seen once. Sequencing was carried out using peripheral blood. The V gene is TRBV6-6, the J gene TRBJ1-5, with 8 bases lining up with TRBD1. The origin of this receptor is a woman between 50 and 59 years old with active or convalescent COVID-19. The CDR3 loop is CASSSGQDSVQPQHF. The CDR3 DNA sequence: TGTGCCAGCAGTTCGGGACAGGATTCTGTTCAGCCCCAGCATTTT.